Given below is one TCR beta chain in context. These data originate in a study of shared clonotypes between healthy human individuals. V dropped 6 bases and J dropped 8; count of bases not matched to a gene: 15. The CDR3 loop spans 16 amino acids. The germline gives CDR1 SGHTA, CDR2 FQGTGA. Here immunoSEQ multiplex PCR was the method, and the copy in TCRdb shows in-frame clones only, minus some. The sample includes a few million clones, 85% to 95% of them seen just once. The sequencing sample was made of naive CD4+ T cells from PBMCs. Subset: CD45RA+ positively selected. This chain joins TRBV7-3 and TRBJ2-1, with TRBD2 matching 8 bases. This sequence was found in a man aged 18 to 30 in good health. Some clones in this sample may be carry-over from other donors' samples. The CDR3 region has the DNA TGTGCCAGCAGTCCCTCGGGGGGGTTCCGGACCTATGAGCAGTTCTTC. This translates into CASSPSGGFRTYEQFF.